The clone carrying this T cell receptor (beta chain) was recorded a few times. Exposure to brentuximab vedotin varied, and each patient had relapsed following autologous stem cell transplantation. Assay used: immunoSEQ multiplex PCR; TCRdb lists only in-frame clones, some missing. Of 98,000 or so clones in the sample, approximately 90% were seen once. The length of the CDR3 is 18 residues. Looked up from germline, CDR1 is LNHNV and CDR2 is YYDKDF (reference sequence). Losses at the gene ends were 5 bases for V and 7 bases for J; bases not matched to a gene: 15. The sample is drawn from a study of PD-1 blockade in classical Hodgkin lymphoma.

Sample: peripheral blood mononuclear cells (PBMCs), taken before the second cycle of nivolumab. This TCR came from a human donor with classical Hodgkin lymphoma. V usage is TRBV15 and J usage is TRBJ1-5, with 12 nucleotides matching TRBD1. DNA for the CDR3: TGTGCCACCAGCGCGCTAACCGGGACAGGGGGCCGAGTACAGCCCCAGCATTTT. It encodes CATSALTGTGGRVQPQHF.